Listed below are T cell receptor beta chains from one sample, sequenced in a study of memory CD4+ T cells and cytomegalovirus serostatus. The data were produced by immunoSEQ multiplex PCR, yet TCRdb's version contains in-frame clones alone and is incomplete. The repertoire has around 54,000 clones, roughly three quarters of them found once; the top ten carry more than 0.65%. The specimen was memory CD4+ T cells from blood. All receptors derive from an adult in good health and CMV-seronegative. Each CDR3 is given with its conserved first and last residue. D genes are given only for firm matches. A row's size may be missing; if present it is once, few, many or a size class.

j_call clone_size d_call v_call cdr3_aa cdr3_nt
TRBJ2-7 few . TRBV2 CASSADGFYEQYF TGTGCCAGCAGCGCCGACGGATTCTACGAGCAGTACTTC
TRBJ2-3 . TRBD1 TRBV5-8 CASSLGTGTQDTQYF TGTGCCAGCAGCTTGGGGACAGGTACGCAAGATACGCAGTATTTT
TRBJ2-1 few . TRBV10-3 CAIRQGNNEQFF TGTGCCATCCGGCAGGGTAACAATGAGCAGTTCTTC
TRBJ2-7 . TRBD1 TRBV25-1 CASSEYPTGGLYEQYF TGTGCCAGCAGTGAATACCCCACAGGGGGTCTCTACGAGCAGTACTTC
TRBJ1-2 . . TRBV6-1 CASSVTGTWNYGYTF TGTGCCAGCAGCGTTACAGGGACGTGGAACTATGGCTACACCTTC
TRBJ2-7 . . TRBV6-1 CASSAEGLYEQYF TGTGCCAGCAGTGCGGAGGGCCTCTACGAGCAGTACTTC
TRBJ2-2 . . TRBV10-2 CASRRDGRNTGELFF TGCGCCAGCAGAAGGGACGGACGGAACACCGGGGAGCTGTTTTTT
TRBJ2-1 . TRBD1 TRBV14 CASSLRDSPWSEQFF TGTGCCAGCAGCCTCCGGGACAGCCCTTGGTCGGAGCAGTTCTTC
TRBJ2-1 . . TRBV7-9 CASTQVPRDEQFF TGTGCCAGCACACAAGTCCCGCGGGATGAGCAGTTCTTC
TRBJ2-5 few TRBD2 TRBV10-3 CAISGGGWETQYF TGTGCCATCAGTGGCGGGGGTTGGGAGACCCAGTACTTC
TRBJ2-2 . . TRBV6-5 CASLGGPGELFF TGTGCCAGCCTAGGAGGGCCCGGGGAGCTGTTTTTT
TRBJ2-3 . . TRBV4-1 CASSQPTRGRSTDTQYF TGCGCCAGCAGCCAGCCCACCAGGGGCCGCAGCACAGATACGCAGTATTTT
TRBJ2-2 . TRBD2 TRBV27 CASSSLSLAGILTGELFF TGTGCCAGCAGTTCATTATCCCTAGCGGGAATACTAACCGGGGAGCTGTTTTTT
TRBJ2-7 . . TRBV10-2 CASSPPGVRDRYEQYF TGCGCCAGCAGTCCGCCGGGGGTGCGGGATCGGTACGAGCAGTACTTC
TRBJ2-1 . . TRBV27 CASSPPTRNEQFF TGTGCCAGCAGTCCTCCGACTAGAAATGAGCAGTTCTTC
TRBJ2-1 . TRBD1 TRBV9 CASSIGQGSYNEQFF TGTGCCAGCAGCATCGGACAGGGCTCCTACAATGAGCAGTTCTTC
TRBJ1-2 . . TRBV19 CASSIDLVPGAGYTF TGTGCCAGTAGTATAGATCTGGTACCGGGAGCTGGCTACACCTTC
TRBJ2-7 . . TRBV10-3 CAISRDDEQYF TGTGCCATCAGTAGGGACGACGAGCAGTACTTC
TRBJ2-3 . . TRBV4-1 CASSQVHSMNTDTQYF TGCGCCAGCAGCCAAGTTCACTCAATGAACACAGATACGCAGTATTTT
TRBJ1-1 . . TRBV7-9 CASSPGGGWSTEAFF TGTGCCAGCAGCCCGGGGGGGGGATGGAGCACTGAAGCTTTCTTT
TRBJ2-3 . . TRBV6-1 CASSGRAWGIDTQYF TGTGCCAGCAGTGGAAGGGCGTGGGGGATAGATACGCAGTATTTT
TRBJ1-2 . . TRBV30 CAWSPTGTSSYGYTF TGTGCCTGGAGTCCAACGGGGACATCCTCCTATGGCTACACCTTC
TRBJ2-7 . . TRBV19 CASSRQGRSYEQYF TGTGCCAGTAGTAGGCAGGGAAGATCCTACGAGCAGTACTTC
TRBJ2-7 . . TRBV9 CASSVGVSSYEQYF TGTGCCAGCAGCGTAGGGGTCTCCTCCTACGAGCAGTACTTC
TRBJ1-2 . . TRBV2 CASSEQGSYGYTF TGTGCCAGCAGTGAACAGGGGTCCTATGGCTACACCTTC
TRBJ2-4 . . TRBV6-1 CASSGRELAKNIQYF TGTGCCAGCTCCGGACGTGAACTAGCCAAAAACATTCAGTACTTC
TRBJ1-5 . . TRBV7-9 CASSLGHELLNQPQHF TGTGCCAGCAGCTTAGGACACGAACTCCTCAATCAGCCCCAGCATTTT
TRBJ2-7 . TRBD1 TRBV2 CASSRDRGYEQYF TGTGCCAGCAGTCGGGACAGGGGTTACGAGCAGTACTTC
TRBJ2-2 once . TRBV7-6 CASSEDLRNTGELFF TGTGCCAGCAGCGAGGACCTACGGAACACCGGGGAGCTGTTTTTT
TRBJ2-7 . . TRBV30 CAWSGQRVYEQYF TGTGCCTGGAGTGGACAAAGGGTCTACGAGCAGTACTTC
TRBJ1-5 . TRBD1 TRBV5-5 CASSLGTGGTSNQPQHF TGTGCCAGCAGCCTAGGGACAGGGGGAACTAGTAATCAGCCCCAGCATTTT
TRBJ2-1 . TRBD2 TRBV4-1 CASSQVLGLAGNEQFF TGCGCCAGCAGCCAAGTTCTGGGACTAGCGGGAAATGAGCAGTTCTTC
TRBJ2-1 . . TRBV11-2 CASSPGTPGNNEQFF TGTGCCAGCAGCCCAGGGACACCAGGGAACAATGAGCAGTTCTTC
TRBJ1-5 . . TRBV18 CASSPGKGYQPQHF TGTGCCAGCTCACCAGGGAAGGGTTATCAGCCCCAGCATTTT
TRBJ2-1 . . TRBV7-6 CASSLLGRNNEQFF TGTGCCAGCAGCTTACTGGGCAGAAACAATGAGCAGTTCTTC
TRBJ1-1 once TRBD1 TRBV28 CASSLLSGTGISEAFF TGTGCCAGCAGCCTACTTTCCGGGACAGGGATCAGTGAAGCTTTCTTT
TRBJ2-4 . TRBD1 TRBV19 CASSTRQGGGKNIQYF TGTGCCAGTAGTACTCGACAGGGTGGGGGCAAAAACATTCAGTACTTC
TRBJ2-1 . TRBD2 TRBV19 CASSFRTSRDEQFF TGTGCCAGTAGTTTCCGGACTAGCCGGGATGAGCAGTTCTTC
TRBJ2-3 . . TRBV9 CASSPGRKSTDTQYF TGTGCCAGCAGCCCGGGGCGGAAAAGCACAGATACGCAGTATTTT
TRBJ1-2 . . TRBV19 CASSIGKTGYGYTF TGTGCCAGTAGTATCGGAAAGACAGGCTATGGCTACACCTTC
TRBJ2-5 . TRBD2 TRBV7-9 CASSPGAAGGQETQYF TGTGCCAGCAGCCCGGGCGCGGCGGGAGGCCAAGAGACCCAGTACTTC